This is a list of T cell receptor beta chains from one sample in a study of blood T cell repertoires in COVID-19. Repertoires were generated with immunoSEQ multiplex PCR, while TCRdb's copy carries only in-frame clones and drops some. The table has roughly 68,000 clones, around 87% seen once; the top ten hold approximately 7%. The sample taken for sequencing was peripheral blood. The source is a man aged 50-60 years with active COVID-19. Each CDR3 is given with its conserved first and last residue. A D gene is named only where the DNA matches it firmly. Expanded clones are given a class, and other clones once, few, many or no size at all.

d_gene	j_gene	abundance	v_gene	CDR3aa	CDR3nt
NA	TRBJ1-6	NA	TRBV5-1	CASSLETDGSPLHF	TGCGCCAGCAGCTTGGAGACAGATGGCTCACCCCTCCACTTT
TRBD2	TRBJ2-1	NA	TRBV7-8	CASSRTSGGYNEQFF	TGTGCCAGCAGCCGCACTAGCGGGGGATACAATGAGCAGTTCTTC
TRBD2	TRBJ2-5	NA	TRBV27	CASSRSGGVQETQYF	TGTGCCAGCAGTCGGAGCGGGGGGGTCCAAGAGACCCAGTACTTC
TRBD2	TRBJ2-7	NA	TRBV27	CASSSLAGGLSYEQYF	TGTGCCAGCAGTTCTCTAGCGGGAGGTCTCTCATACGAGCAGTACTTC
NA	TRBJ2-2	NA	TRBV27	CASSLTRSLFTGELFF	TGTGCCAGCAGTCTCACCCGGAGTTTATTCACCGGGGAGCTGTTTTTT
NA	TRBJ2-5	once	TRBV21-1	CASSKRAGWRETQYF	TGTGCCAGCAGCAAAAGGGCAGGGTGGCGAGAGACCCAGTACTTC
NA	TRBJ2-3	NA	TRBV7-9	CASSFTGDGDTQYF	TGTGCCAGCAGCTTTACGGGAGACGGGGATACGCAGTATTTT
TRBD2	TRBJ2-1	NA	TRBV6-2/TRBV6-3	CASSYPGLAETHNEQFF	TGTGCCAGCAGTTACCCGGGACTAGCGGAGACTCACAATGAGCAGTTCTTC
NA	TRBJ2-7	NA	TRBV7-9	CASSSQTYEQYF	TGTGCCAGCAGCTCCCAGACCTACGAGCAGTACTTC
NA	TRBJ1-5	once	TRBV5-1	CASSREGWQPQHF	TGCGCCAGCAGCCGGGAGGGATGGCAGCCCCAGCATTTT
TRBD1	TRBJ1-1	once	TRBV5-1	CASSSDRGGTEAFF	TGCGCCAGCAGCTCGGACAGGGGTGGAACTGAAGCTTTCTTT
NA	TRBJ2-3	NA	TRBV28	CASSSAPRSDTQYF	TGTGCCAGCAGTTCCGCCCCTAGATCAGATACGCAGTATTTT
NA	TRBJ1-1	NA	TRBV25-1	CASSRRGGTEAFF	TGTGCCAGCAGTCGCAGGGGCGGGACTGAAGCTTTCTTT
TRBD2	TRBJ2-2	NA	TRBV19	CALIGSGRLGTGELFF	TGTGCCCTCATCGGCAGCGGGAGGTTGGGCACCGGGGAGCTGTTTTTT
TRBD2	TRBJ2-3	NA	TRBV13	CASSSKTSGDTQYF	TGTGCCAGCAGCTCCAAGACTAGCGGGGATACGCAGTATTTT
TRBD1	TRBJ2-7	once	TRBV7-2	CASSLAGTAKYEQYF	TGTGCCAGCAGCTTAGCCGGGACAGCTAAGTACGAGCAGTACTTC
TRBD2	TRBJ2-1	NA	TRBV18	CASSPPTSEYNEQFF	TGTGCCAGCTCACCACCAACTAGCGAGTACAATGAGCAGTTCTTC
NA	TRBJ1-1	NA	TRBV4-2	CASSQGPNTGTEAFF	TGTGCCAGCAGCCAAGGGCCTAATACGGGCACTGAAGCTTTCTTT
NA	TRBJ2-3	NA	TRBV19	CASSIQASTDTQYF	TGTGCCAGTAGTATCCAGGCGAGCACAGATACGCAGTATTTT
NA	TRBJ2-7	once	TRBV11-2	CASSHGGYEQYF	TGTGCCAGCAGCCACGGCGGCTACGAGCAGTACTTC
TRBD2	TRBJ2-5	once	TRBV3-1/TRBV3-2	CASSPHCLADNF	TGTGCCAGCAGCCCCCATTGCCTAGCGGACAACTTC
NA	TRBJ1-1	NA	TRBV2	CASSGLGGNTEAFF	TGTGCCAGCAGTGGTTTAGGCGGGAACACTGAAGCTTTCTTT
TRBD1	TRBJ1-5	NA	TRBV28	CASSPHGRQGINQPQHF	TGTGCCAGCAGTCCTCATGGTCGACAGGGGATCAATCAGCCCCAGCATTTT
NA	TRBJ1-6	NA	TRBV15	CATSSRQTNSPLHF	TGTGCCACCAGCAGTAGACAGACTAATTCACCCCTCCACTTT
NA	TRBJ2-2	NA	TRBV7-9	CASSTRVTTGELFF	TGTGCCAGCAGTACCAGGGTGACCACCGGGGAGCTGTTTTTT
NA	TRBJ2-2	NA	TRBV9	CASSPVFSGELFF	TGTGCCAGCAGCCCAGTCTTCTCCGGGGAGCTGTTTTTT
NA	TRBJ2-5	NA	TRBV5-1	CASSLSRSETQYF	TGCGCCAGCAGCTTGTCCCGTTCTGAGACCCAGTACTTC
NA	TRBJ1-2	NA	TRBV29-1	CSVDWAGDTNYGYTF	TGCAGCGTTGATTGGGCGGGGGATACTAACTATGGCTACACCTTC
TRBD2	TRBJ2-3	NA	TRBV14	CASSPLGGSMDTQYF	TGTGCCAGCAGCCCCCTGGGCGGGAGTATGGATACGCAGTATTTT
TRBD2	TRBJ2-1	NA	TRBV27	CASSLIDGGGYNEQFF	TGTGCCAGCAGTTTAATTGACGGGGGGGGTTACAATGAGCAGTTCTTC
TRBD2	TRBJ2-7	NA	TRBV29-1	CSVELAGVSYEQYF	TGCAGCGTGGAACTAGCGGGAGTTTCTTACGAGCAGTACTTC
TRBD2	TRBJ2-2	NA	TRBV7-7	CASSLAGGPSSGELFF	TGTGCCAGCAGCTTGGCGGGAGGGCCGAGCTCGGGGGAGCTGTTTTTT
TRBD1	TRBJ1-1	once	TRBV2	CASKDRENTEAFF	TGTGCCAGCAAGGACAGGGAGAACACTGAAGCTTTCTTT
NA	TRBJ2-1	NA	TRBV19	CASSRSEGWEQFF	TGTGCCAGTAGTAGATCAGAGGGCTGGGAGCAGTTCTTC
TRBD1	TRBJ2-2	NA	TRBV24-1	CATSDSDRGRGGELFF	TGTGCCACCAGTGATTCGGACAGGGGGCGCGGCGGGGAGCTGTTTTTT
NA	TRBJ1-5	NA	TRBV3-1/TRBV3-2	CASSQAAAKSPQHF	TGTGCCAGCAGCCAAGCGGCGGCCAAATCTCCCCAGCATTTT
TRBD1	TRBJ2-2	NA	TRBV5-1	CASSATGKDTGELFF	TGCGCCAGCAGCGCGACAGGGAAGGACACCGGGGAGCTGTTTTTT
NA	TRBJ1-6	many	TRBV5-1	CASSFGDNSPLHF	TGCGCCAGCAGCTTCGGTGATAATTCACCCCTCCACTTT
NA	TRBJ1-2	NA	TRBV3-1/TRBV3-2	CASSQVGSNYGYTF	TGTGCCAGCAGCCAAGTTGGCTCTAACTATGGCTACACCTTC
NA	TRBJ1-2	NA	TRBV6-5	CASSQTGTLYGYTF	TGTGCCAGCAGCCAAACCGGGACTCTCTATGGCTACACCTTC
TRBD2	TRBJ2-5	once	TRBV5-4	CASSLRNSGGKETQYF	TGTGCCAGCAGCTTACGTAATAGCGGGGGGAAAGAGACCCAGTACTTC
NA	TRBJ2-7	NA	TRBV19	CASSILHGGPYEQYF	TGTGCCAGTAGTATACTACACGGGGGACCCTACGAGCAGTACTTC
TRBD2	TRBJ2-7	NA	TRBV5-6	CASSLTGLVGYEQYF	TGTGCCAGCAGCTTGACTGGACTAGTAGGTTACGAGCAGTACTTC
TRBD1	TRBJ2-7	NA	TRBV9	CASSVGQGASYEQYF	TGTGCCAGCAGCGTGGGACAGGGGGCTTCCTACGAGCAGTACTTC
TRBD1	TRBJ2-7	NA	TRBV2	CASLQGVSYEQYF	TGTGCCAGCCTACAGGGGGTTTCCTACGAGCAGTACTTC
NA	TRBJ1-4	NA	TRBV11-2	CASSLGLSTNEKLFF	TGTGCCAGCAGCTTAGGTCTGTCAACTAATGAAAAACTGTTTTTT
NA	TRBJ1-2	NA	TRBV19	CASSSVYRTSDGYTF	TGTGCCAGTAGTTCCGTCTACAGGACGTCCGATGGCTACACCTTC
TRBD1	TRBJ2-5	NA	TRBV2	CASTGAGGKETQYF	TGTGCCAGCACAGGGGCAGGGGGAAAAGAGACCCAGTACTTC